Presented here are 16 T cell receptor beta chains from one specimen sequenced in a study of human thymus T cells. Obtained as resections during corrective heart surgery, the thymus tissue was then studied. Clones were sequenced by immunoSEQ multiplex PCR, and TCRdb holds only the in-frame ones, with some missing. The table records 78,000 or so clones, just over 95% of them present only once. Source material: thymus tissue. These receptor sequences come from a boy under two years old with a congenital heart defect but otherwise immunologically healthy.

The rearrangement links TRBV18 to TRBJ1-3; a weak D match, TRBD1 (5 bases). The CDR3 consists of 14 residues. The germline V gene has CDR1 KGHSH and CDR2 LQKENI. V was clipped by 0 bases and J by 9 bases, with 12 bases between them. This chain's CDR3 is CASSPPAGPGTIYF. CDR3 in DNA: TGTGCCAGCTCACCACCGGCAGGGCCAGGCACCATATATTTT. Supplemented by reference TRBV18 and TRBJ1-3, the full variable domain reads NAGVMQNPRHLVRRRGQEARLRCSPMKGHSHVYWYRQLPEEGLKFMVYLQKENIIDESGMPKERFSAEFPKEGPSILRIQQVVRGDSAAYFCASSPPAGPGTIYFGEGSWLTVV.

The rearrangement joins TRBV4-3 to TRBJ1-4; perhaps TRBD1 as D (5 bases). Trimming cost V 4 bases and J 12 bases, with 18 bases left between them. The CDR3 is made up of 14 amino acids. CDR1 LGHNA and CDR2 YSLEER come from the germline V gene. CDR3 coding DNA: TGCGCCAGCAGCCCTGGGACGAGGGGTTATGAACTGTTTTTT. Residues: CASSPGTRGYELFF.

This chain links TRBV5-6 with TRBJ1-5; D is undetermined. V lost 4 bases and J lost 2, with 19 bases in between. The CDR3 is made up of 17 amino acids. In germline, CDR1 is SGHDT, CDR2 YYEEEE. As DNA, the CDR3 is TGTGCCAGCAGCATTCACAGAACAAGGCTTGGCAATCAGCCCCAGCATTTT. Translated, it gives CASSIHRTRLGNQPQHF.

The chain recombines TRBV4-3 with TRBJ2-7; 9 bases line up with TRBD1. The germline gives CDR1 LGHNA, CDR2 YSLEER. The CDR3 loop spans 15 amino acids. V lost 0 bases to trimming and J lost 4 bases; unmatched junction nucleotides: 4. The CDR3 loop reads CASSQDGTGTYEQYF. CDR3 bases: TGCGCCAGCAGCCAAGACGGGACAGGGACTTACGAGCAGTACTTC.

This chain connects TRBV21-1 to TRBJ1-1; TRBD1, the table's D call, was not compared with the DNA. TRBV21-1 corresponds to a pseudogene. This CDR3 is 16 amino acids long. Here the CDR3 DNA reads TGTGCCAGCAGCAAAGCTCCAGGGCCCACGCGAACTGAAGCTTTCTTT. Translation: CASSKAPGPTRTEAFF.

This sequence joins TRBV4-1 and TRBJ2-5, with D maybe TRBD1 (6 bases). There are 16 residues in the CDR3. CDR1 and CDR2 (germline): MGHRA, YSYEKL. Trimming took off 0 bases at V and 5 bases at J, with 16 bases between the two ends. CDR3 region: CASSQDTRGQEETQYF. The CDR3 DNA is TGCGCCAGCAGCCAAGATACCAGGGGCCAGGAGGAGACCCAGTACTTC.

This clone was counted a few times. This chain connects TRBV7-9 to TRBJ1-6, with 8 bases that match TRBD1. With V trimmed by 5 bases and J by 5 bases, 11 bases remained unmatched. The germline V gene encodes CDR1 SEHNR and CDR2 FQNEAQ (reference sequence). CDR3 size: 17 residues. The CDR3 loop reads CASSTRQGAQDNSPLHF. The CDR3 DNA follows: TGTGCCAGCAGCACTCGGCAGGGGGCCCAGGATAATTCACCCCTCCACTTT.

This chain joins TRBV7-9 and TRBJ2-5, with D tentatively TRBD1 (6 bases). V shed 5 bases and J shed 1 base, with 8 bases lying between them. The CDR3 loop spans 13 amino acids. The V gene's germline CDR1 is SEHNR and CDR2 FQNEAQ (reference sequence). Here the CDR3 DNA reads TGTGCCAGCAGCGGACAGCGCCAAGAGACCCAGTACTTC. Protein product: CASSGQRQETQYF.

This clone has a single count. V gene TRBV9 combines with J gene TRBJ2-7; tentatively, D is TRBD1 or TRBD2 (6 bases each). Trimming removed 0 bases from V and 3 bases from J, with 13 bases in between. There are 15 residues in the CDR3. Per germline, CDR1 SGDLS and CDR2 YYNGEE. The CDR3 region has the DNA TGTGCCAGCAGCGTAGGCTTGGGGGGCCACTACGAGCAGTACTTC. This codes for CASSVGLGGHYEQYF.

The chain links TRBV19 to TRBJ2-1, with 8 nucleotides matching TRBD2. CDR3 length: 15 residues. Germline values: CDR1 LNHDA, CDR2 SQIVND (reference sequence). J lost 4 bases, V lost 5 bases, and 7 bases had no gene match. This CDR3 reads CASSARGAWYNEQFF. In DNA form, the CDR3 reads TGTGCCAGTAGTGCGCGGGGGGCTTGGTACAATGAGCAGTTCTTC.

The chain carries TRBV2 and TRBJ2-1; TRBD1 aligns across 7 bases. Germline V gene data show CDR1 as SNHLY and CDR2 as FYNNEI. The trim removed 11 bases at V and 0 bases at J, leaving 7 bases unmatched. This CDR3 is 14 amino acids long. DNA of the CDR3: TGTGCCGCACAGGGGTTTAGCTCCTACAATGAGCAGTTCTTC. It encodes CAAQGFSSYNEQFF.

The chain joins TRBV11-3 to TRBJ2-1; a possible D gene is TRBD2 (6 bases). The CDR3 covers 15 residues. V was cut by 5 bases and J by 10 bases, with 21 bases left in between. Germline CDR1 is SGHNT and CDR2 is YENEEA. The CDR3 DNA reads as TGTGCCAGCAGCCAGGGACTTTATGGCCCGCGGGAGCAGTTCTTC. This sequence encodes CASSQGLYGPREQFF.

This chain uses TRBV7-9 with TRBJ2-7, with D possibly matching TRBD1 (5 bases). CDR3 length: 14 residues. Per the germline V gene, CDR1 is SEHNR and CDR2 is FQNEAQ (reference sequence). V was shortened by 5 bases and J by 0 bases, with 11 bases between the two germline ends. The CDR3 region is CASSPRGNSYEQYF. CDR3 bases: TGTGCCAGCAGCCCAAGGGGCAACTCCTACGAGCAGTACTTC.

The rearrangement uses TRBV28 and TRBJ1-5; tentatively, D is TRBD1 (5 bases). From germline, CDR1 is MDHEN and CDR2 SYDVKM. V was shortened by 6 bases and J by 5 bases, with 17 bases between the two germline ends. The CDR3 sequence is 15 residues long. DNA of the CDR3: TGTGCCAGCAGAACCCAGGCTAAAGGGGATCAGCCCCAGCATTTT. This codes for CASRTQAKGDQPQHF.

V and J are TRBV5-1 and TRBJ1-2; the D is unclear. CDR1 is SGHRS and CDR2 is YFSETQ in the germline V gene. The CDR3 is 14 amino acids. Trimming took off 2 bases at V and 4 bases at J, with 12 bases between the two ends. The CDR3 spells CASSFWSGVYGYTF. Here the CDR3 DNA reads TGCGCCAGCAGCTTTTGGTCCGGGGTCTATGGCTACACCTTC.

The chain joins TRBV27 to TRBJ2-3; 14 bases map to TRBD2. The length of the CDR3 is 19 residues. CDR1 and CDR2 from the germline V gene are MNHEY and SMNVEV (reference sequence). J was trimmed by 0 bases and V by 5 bases; bases with no gene match: 10. CDR3 residues: CASSHSTSGRAISTDTQYF. CDR3 DNA: TGTGCCAGCAGTCACTCGACTAGCGGGAGGGCTATTAGCACAGATACGCAGTATTTT.